This record covers a single T cell receptor beta chain. The target antigen is unknown. Other DNA sequences in the sample encode the same CDR3. Primers included in the PCR were 60 Vbeta and 13 Jbeta primers. The assay was immunoSEQ multiplex PCR, and TCRdb's table has in-frame clones only and misses some. The sample has around 120,000 clones; approximately 70% are singletons. The entry originates in a study of cytomegalovirus exposure and HLA in healthy donors. Study results and caveats: The listing of about 150 TCR beta chains classed them as cytomegalovirus-associated. Earlier results showed most TCR beta V segments being productive about 87% or about 30% of the time.

Each donor was healthy, and each was a bone marrow donor. Though probably carrying unrecorded immune exposures, donors were nominally healthy at sampling. The sample comprised PBMCs. This receptor was obtained from a man in his thirties or forties in good health and CMV-seropositive.

The CDR3 region has the DNA TGTGCCAGCAGCGGACAGGGCACAGATACGCAGTATTTT. Amino acid sequence: CASSGQGTDTQYF. The V gene is TRBV2, the J gene TRBJ2-3; 7 bases map to TRBD1. The CDR3 loop spans 13 amino acids. V gave up 6 bases and J gave up 1 base; unmatched junction bases: 1. Germline values: CDR1 SNHLY, CDR2 FYNNEI.